This T cell receptor (beta chain) was captured in a study of blood T cell repertoires in COVID-19. On the study more broadly: Spain, Italy and the United States supplied samples that represented acute and convalescent COVID-19. In each case, the material was cDNA or gDNA derived from T cells, B-cell-depleted T cells, or PBMCs.

The CDR3 loop spans 14 amino acids. How the authors handled the data: Amplification of reference gene primers provided the estimated nucleated cell counts. The method was immunoSEQ multiplex PCR; TCRdb's version includes in-frame clones alone and lacks a portion of them. The D gene and trimming were derived from the DNA, and the V and J assignments and clone size from that table. The repertoire holds about 310,000 clones, around 86% seen once, with 1% in the top ten. The clonotype was recovered from a man aged 45-65 years with active or convalescent COVID-19. The rearrangement links TRBV21-1 to TRBJ1-5; TRBD1, the table's D call, was not compared with the DNA. TRBV21-1 is classified as a pseudogene. The source material was peripheral blood. The CDR3 DNA follows: TGTGCCAGCAGCTTACAGGGTAGCAATCAGCCCCAGCATTTT. It yields the protein CASSLQGSNQPQHF.